This T cell receptor beta chain appears in the sequencing data of a study of cytomegalovirus exposure and HLA in healthy donors (dated by TCRdb to 2015 to 2018). In the study overall: An earlier analysis of 550 to 700 of the donors reported roughly 270 Gb of sequence data and some 100 million unique TCR beta sequences from 150 million to 200 million T cells. An early release that covered some 640 HLA-typed donors contained approximately 300 gigabases of sequencing data and tens of millions of unique TCR sequences. Among the 398 genotyped donors, around 79% belonged to the genetic ancestry cluster associated with self-reported Caucasian donors. The aim of the study was to test whether cataloging public T cell receptors could identify signatures of past pathogen exposure. The T cell repertoires of 666 subjects were profiled by immunosequencing and related to cytomegalovirus serostatus. Besides the first cohort of roughly 660 subjects, a separate validation cohort made up of over 100 different subjects was used. To predict cytomegalovirus infection status, the study combined high-throughput TCR immunosequencing, statistical association of individual TCRs with disease status, and machine learning. A later analysis re-examined previously published TCR beta repertoires from just over 650 donors and added high-resolution HLA genotyping to investigate patterns of TCR occurrence. The later analysis used no new phenotypic data to find candidate immune exposures, relying instead on TCR beta sequences and their occurrence across donors. In an earlier analysis of 500 to 650 of the donors, high-throughput TCR beta sequencing was used to judge whether each TCR beta V gene segment behaved as functional or pseudogenic. Donor age, sex, ethnicity and CMV serostatus were collected together with the repertoire data. A later genetic analysis used genome-wide SNP genotypes for about 60% of the roughly 670 donors, treating that subset as a discovery cohort. Every discovery cohort repertoire had been produced on one sequencing platform. Both class I and class II loci were covered by HLA typing, at four-digit resolution. Typing coverage differed by locus: A, B, C, DRB1 and DQB1 were typed in about 620-640 donors, DQA1 in roughly 510, DPA1 in around 600, and DPB1 in roughly 450. Because of strong linkage in the cohort, five DR-DQ haplotypes were treated as single units for association and clustering. On average, around 230,000 unique TCR beta nucleotide sequences were sequenced per donor among some 420 genotyped donors of the cohort, with 15% to 20% of those sequences being non-productive. What the study reported, not specific to this receptor: Because the 87-base-pair reads could not distinguish some IMGT-functional V segments, including TRBV6-2 and TRBV6-3, those segments were excluded. A later genetic analysis associated a missense DCLRE1C variant with V-gene and J-gene trimming of TCR beta chains, and an independent cohort replicated the association. Compared with the roughly 700-donor mean, donors in an Asian-associated ancestry cluster had fewer N-insertions in productive TCRs, according to a later genetic analysis. In vitro tests confirmed that a few of the cytomegalovirus-associated TCR beta chains recognize cytomegalovirus antigens. Because HLA typing was unavailable for some donors at each locus, only the typed subset was used in association tests. Linkage disequilibrium might explain the correlated functional status among segregating V segments, but an unknown experimental factor could not be ruled out. The only immune exposure information available for the cohort was CMV serostatus. Roughly uniform sequencing depth across donors was assumed in presence/absence analyses, although this assumption may not hold. The classifier was reported to diagnose cytomegalovirus status with high specificity and sensitivity in both the original and validation cohorts. The cohort was sequenced for TCR beta chains only, and without alpha or paired-chain data the features that could be detected were limited. Several of the top co-occurrence clusters appeared to be linked to parvovirus B19, influenza, CMV and Epstein-Barr virus, according to a later analysis. Some 15 rarely observed V segments, including chromosome 9 orphons, were excluded from the earlier analysis of just under 600 of the donors because counts were too low. Most CMV-associated TCR beta chains appeared to be HLA-restricted in a later analysis, and the HLA associations seemed to be driven largely by CMV exposure. A cluster of highly shared sequence variants was judged likely to represent a technical artifact of the sequencing pipeline. A further reported finding was that TCR beta sequences accurately predicted the HLA-A and HLA-B alleles for most subjects in the first cohort. Strong co-occurrence of HLA alleles, especially DR and DQ, made assigning TCR associations to individual alleles difficult. A later analysis associated some 17,000 TCR beta sequences with specific HLA alleles at a false discovery rate of 0.05. Broadly in line with IMGT annotations, most TCR beta V segments showed up in productive rearrangements about 87% or about 30% of the time in an earlier analysis of 450 to 750 of the donors. Most TCR sequences were seen in very few donors, while some public TCRs were found in many individuals. A total of 150 to 200 TCR beta chains were listed by the study as associated with cytomegalovirus. It was suggested by the authors that the approach could potentially be generalized to other disease states and immunological phenotypes. Compared with equally common non-associated chains, HLA-associated TCR beta chains in a later analysis were more clonally expanded and had lower generation probabilities. A later analysis found that TCR association rates varied across HLA loci, with DRB1 alleles showing the most associated TCRs and HLA-C alleles the fewest.

Library construction relied on the immunoSEQ multiplex PCR assay. A mixture of 60 forward primers for TCR Vbeta segments and 13 reverse primers for TCR Jbeta segments was used in the multiplex PCR. The CDR3 region of rearranged TCR beta genes was amplified from genomic DNA with a multiplex PCR assay. The amplified TCR beta libraries were sequenced on the Illumina HiSeq System as 87-base-pair reads. In the source study's methods: In a later analysis, tens of millions of unique TCR beta chains were counted across the 690 or so repertoires, and some 10 million of these chains were shared by at least two donors. A nearest-neighbor algorithm error-corrected the raw reads and collapsed the reads into unique sequences, merging closely related sequences to remove PCR and sequencing errors. Alignment of CDR3 sequences to IMGT reference sequences was used to assign V, D and J gene segments. For a sequence to be retained, a match of at least six nucleotides to both a V gene segment and a J gene segment was required. Rearrangements were classified as productive when the CDR3 lacked stop codons and remained in frame with V and J, and all other rearrangements were classified as non-productive. CDR3 was defined according to IMGT convention as the region running from the second conserved V-encoded cysteine to the conserved J-encoded phenylalanine. Sequences without an unambiguous match to a single V gene segment were excluded from the earlier analysis of about 600 of the donors. An earlier analysis of a few hundred of the donors classified V segments as functional when productive rearrangements were above 56.7% and as segregating when the standard deviation between donors was above 5%. To diagnose cytomegalovirus status from the catalog of TCR beta chain sequences, a statistical classification framework was built. In a later analysis, TCR nucleotide sequences were compared against IMGT/GENE-DB human TR gene sequences so that V and J genes could be assigned. Using the TCRdist pipeline, a later analysis assigned CDR3 sequences along with most-parsimonious VDJ recombination scenarios. A later analysis defined each TCR beta chain by its CDR3 amino acid sequence plus V-gene family, and excluded reads lacking a unique V-gene family. As a way to deal with suspected cross-contamination and a sequencing artifact, a later analysis dropped 592 nucleotide sequences that were highly shared and had low generation probability. In a later analysis, a clonal expansion index was calculated for each public chain from normalized within-repertoire ranks of inferred template counts. In a later analysis, generation probabilities were computed using a VDJ recombination model fitted to out-of-frame rearrangements, and the results were checked against IGoR. A later analysis scored TCR-TCR, TCR-HLA and TCR-CMV co-occurrence with hypergeometric tests, applying a repertoire-size bias correction to TCR pairs. False discovery rates were estimated in a later analysis by permuting HLA or CMV assignments 20 times. In a later analysis, co-occurring TCRs were grouped using DBSCAN, with TCRdist sequence similarity added in when clustering inside HLA-allele-positive subsets. Co-occurrence clustering excluded repertoires with fewer than 30,000 or more than 120,000 public chains, plus five with anomalous nucleotide sharing. TCRdb mirrors the immuneACCESS table, restricted to in-frame sequences. Some clones are absent from its copies; in checked studies, under half trace to an unresolved V gene, and the reason for the others is unknown. The D gene and trimming were derived from the DNA, and the V and J assignments and clone size from that table. The sample table shows about 160,000 clones, and 80% are seen once. The ten largest clones capture roughly 10% of the sample.

The cohort comprised some 730 healthy bone marrow donors. At the time of sampling, all cohort members were nominally healthy, though unrecorded immune exposures were likely present. The donor tested CMV seropositive and was one of the 289 seropositive cohort members. A peripheral blood sample was collected from each donor, and TCR beta sequencing was performed on peripheral blood mononuclear cells. The Qiagen DNeasy Blood Extraction Kit was used to extract genomic DNA from the blood cell samples. This clone turned up a few times. Its antigen is still unknown. Base-call qualities are not available, and no considerably larger clone is one nucleotide away. Trimming at the junction amounts to 6 bases on V and 0 bases on J, and the germline ends lie 11 bases apart. The CDR3 numbers 14 residues from cysteine through phenylalanine. Only the CDR3 region is kept as DNA, spanning 42 bases read in frame from base 1. From a lookup of the germline V gene (reference sequence), CDR1 and CDR2 are SEHNR and FQNEAQ.

The clonotype originates from a man aged 18 to 35 in good health and CMV-seropositive. The specimen was PBMCs. The chain employs TRBV7-9 and TRBJ1-1; perhaps TRBD1 is the D gene, with 5 bases matching. The DNA reads as follows: TGTGCCAGCAGACCGGGGGGATTGAACACTGAAGCTTTCTTT. Translated, it gives CASRPGGLNTEAFF.